This TCR beta chain was retrieved from a study of shared clonotypes between healthy human individuals. This CDR3 has 15 residues. Between the trimmed V and J ends, which lost 2 bases and 0 bases, there was a span of 8 bases. Germline CDR1 and CDR2: MNHEY and SVGAGI. Here immunoSEQ multiplex PCR was the method, and the copy in TCRdb shows in-frame clones only, minus some. The sample has around 2.5 million clones, 90% to 95% seen once. The origin of this receptor is a man younger than 35 in good health. Some clones in this sample may be carry-over from other donors' samples. V is TRBV6-5 and J is TRBJ1-5, with D unresolved. The sequencing sample was made of naive CD4+ T cells from PBMCs. Subset in this sample: CD45RA+ positively selected. The CDR3 region has the DNA TGTGCCAGCAGTTACAGTATTAATAGCAATCAGCCCCAGCATTTT. Protein product: CASSYSINSNQPQHF.